This TCR beta chain was documented in a study of early T cells in non-severe SARS-CoV-2 infection. Study-level background: Sequencing input comprised bulk RNA from unsorted whole blood; chain pairing was not available.

Separate cDNA molecules each had unique molecular identifiers attached to them. TCRdb analysed the 5' RACE reads with MiXCR anew, one entry per CDR3 protein. The table has roughly 23,000 distinct CDR3 sequences, 5.7% seen once. Study-level results: Reliance on VDJdb matching favored anti-spike CD8 responses; private and CD4 specificities were missed.

This clonotype was picked up a small number of times. Its antigen is as yet unknown. The length of the CDR3 is 14 residues. Trimming pared 3 bases from V and 2 bases from J, leaving 9 bases between. CDR1 SGHNT and CDR2 YENEEA come from the germline V gene. The sample was whole blood, taken at baseline. The sequence was collected from an adult who was a healthcare worker with PCR-confirmed SARS-CoV-2 infection or an uninfected control (not recorded which). V is TRBV11-3 and J is TRBJ2-3; D call uncertain. CDR3 sequence reads: CASSFGLDTDTQYF. CDR3 sequence (DNA): TGTGCCAGCAGCTTTGGGTTGGACACAGATACGCAGTATTTT.